This TCR beta chain was recovered during a study of T-cell memory formation after mild COVID-19. Turning to the study itself: TCR clusters showed largely donor specificity. Notes on the study in general: SARS-CoV-2 specificity was not confirmed for second-wave clones peaking on day 37. The main location of contracting CD4+ clones was CM and EM, and that of contracting CD8+ clones was EMRA.

Remarks on this clonotype: What it binds is not known.

With constant-segment primers, 5'RACE yielded cDNA libraries of TCR alpha and TCR beta that carried sample barcodes and UMIs. TCRdb recomputed calls from the 5' RACE reads with MiXCR, one row per CDR3 protein. The repertoire has hundreds of thousands of distinct CDR3 sequences, about 17% of them found once; the top ten carry approximately 3.5%. Looked up from germline, CDR1 is SGHDN and CDR2 is FVKESK. With 1 base removed from V and 4 bases from J, the gap between germline ends came to 16 bases. The CDR3 has 16 residues. The chain combines TRBV14 with TRBJ1-1; unclear D gene. The sample was PBMCs or a T cell subset sorted from them (not recorded which). The origin of this receptor is a man aged 18 to 29 who had mild COVID-19 (a few samples of this study predate the infection). Cell type and time point are not known. The CDR3 reads CASSQVGQPARTEAFF. The DNA of the CDR3 is TGTGCCAGCAGCCAAGTAGGGCAGCCCGCCCGCACTGAAGCTTTCTTT.